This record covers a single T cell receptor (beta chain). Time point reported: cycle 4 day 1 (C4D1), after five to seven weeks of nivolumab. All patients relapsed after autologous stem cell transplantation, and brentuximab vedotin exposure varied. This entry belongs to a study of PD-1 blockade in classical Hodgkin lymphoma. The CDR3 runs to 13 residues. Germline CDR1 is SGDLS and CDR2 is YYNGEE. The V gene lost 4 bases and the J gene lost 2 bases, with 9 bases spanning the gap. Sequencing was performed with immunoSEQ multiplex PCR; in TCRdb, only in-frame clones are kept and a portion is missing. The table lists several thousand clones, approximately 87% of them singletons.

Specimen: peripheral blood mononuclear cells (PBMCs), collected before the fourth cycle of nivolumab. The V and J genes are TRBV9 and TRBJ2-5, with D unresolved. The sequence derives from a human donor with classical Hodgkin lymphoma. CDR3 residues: CASSPQGQETQYF. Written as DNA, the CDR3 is TGTGCCAGCAGCCCCCAAGGGCAAGAGACCCAGTACTTC. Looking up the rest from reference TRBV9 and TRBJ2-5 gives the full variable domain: DSGVTQTPKHLITATGQRVTLRCSPRSGDLSVYWYQQSLDQGLQFLIQYYNGEERAKGNILERFSAQQFPDLHSELNLSSLELGDSALYFCASSPQGQETQYFGPGTRLLVL.